Included here is one TCR beta chain sequence, with context. This CDR3 region has 17 residues. Germline values: CDR1 LGHNA, CDR2 YSLEER. Between the trimmed V and J ends, which lost 4 bases and 4 bases, there was a span of 20 bases. This specimen belongs to a study of blood T cell repertoires in COVID-19. For the study at large: Samples representing acute and convalescent COVID-19 were sourced from the United States, Italy and Spain. T cells, B-cell-depleted T cells, or PBMCs provided the cDNA or gDNA that served as material.

Per the authors' pipeline: Cell counts per sample came from amplifying reference gene primers. TCRdb's table, derived via immunoSEQ multiplex PCR, lists solely in-frame clones and lacks some. V and J calls and clone size are those listed in that table; D and trimming were worked out from the DNA. The data show 380,000 or so clones, with 89% seen just once and 0.95% to 1.5% held by the top ten. The chain couples TRBV4-3 to TRBJ2-1; D perhaps matches TRBD1 (5 bases). The specimen sequenced was peripheral blood. The receptor was derived from a man aged 35 to 55 with acute or convalescent COVID-19. Written as DNA, the CDR3 is TGCGCCAGCAGCCTTAGCACGACAGCAACCCCTTACAATGAGCAGTTCTTC. As protein: CASSLSTTATPYNEQFF.